Presented here are 10 T cell receptor beta chains from one specimen sequenced in a study of lymphopenia after photon versus proton radiotherapy. TCRdb keeps only in-frame clones here, not all; method: immunoSEQ multiplex PCR. This sample has about 70,000 clones, with just under 95% found just once. The material sequenced was peripheral blood, taken from a patient treated with photon-based radiotherapy. Receptor source: a woman aged 40 to 50 with cholangiocarcinoma.

V usage is TRBV5-6 and J usage is TRBJ1-6, with 11 nucleotides matching TRBD1. CDR1 SGHDT and CDR2 YYEEEE come from the germline V gene. The junction had 5 bases not matched to a gene; V was cut back by 4 bases and J by 8 bases. This CDR3 has 15 amino acids. CDR3 nucleotides: TGTGCCAGCAGCCACGGACAGGGGGCGCATTCACCCCTCCACTTT. Amino acids: CASSHGQGAHSPLHF.

The chain carries TRBV7-2 and TRBJ1-2; D is possibly TRBD1 (5 bases). CDR1 is SGHTA, CDR2 FQGNSA, per germline. The length of the CDR3 is 12 residues. The V gene lost 8 bases and the J gene lost 1 base, with 8 bases spanning the gap. This CDR3 is CASRGDNYGYTF. Written as DNA, the CDR3 is TGTGCCAGCCGGGGGGATAACTATGGCTACACCTTC. Variable domain in full (rest from reference TRBV7-2 and TRBJ1-2): GAGVSQSPSNKVTEKGKDVELRCDPISGHTALYWYRQSLGQGLEFLIYFQGNSAPDKSGLPSDRFSAERTGGSVSTLTIQRTQQEDSAVYLCASRGDNYGYTFGSGTRLTVV.

The chain's CDR3 is CASSALAGGPYEQYF. In nucleotides, the CDR3 is TGTGCCAGCAGCGCCCTAGCGGGAGGGCCTTACGAGCAGTACTTC. The rearrangement joins TRBV9 to TRBJ2-7, with 12 bases that match TRBD2. V lost 3 bases to trimming and J lost 4 bases; unmatched junction nucleotides: 5. CDR1 SGDLS and CDR2 YYNGEE come from the germline V gene. The length of the CDR3 is 15 residues.

The V and J genes are TRBV5-5 and TRBJ2-7; 9 bases match TRBD2. Per the germline V gene, CDR1 is SGHKS and CDR2 is YYEKEE (reference sequence). V shed 4 bases, J shed 6 bases, and the junction held 11 bases outside the gene matches. CDR3 size: 15 residues. Written as DNA, the CDR3 is TGTGCCAGCAGCCCCGTAGGACTAGCGCAAGTCGAGCAGTACTTC. It translates to CASSPVGLAQVEQYF.

The chain recombines TRBV30 with TRBJ2-1; 13 positions agree with TRBD2. From germline, CDR1 is GTSNPN and CDR2 SVGIG (reference sequence). There are 16 residues in the CDR3. Losses at the gene ends were 0 bases for V and 9 bases for J; bases not matched to a gene: 8. The CDR3 here is CAWSVPRTSGSSEQFF. As DNA, the CDR3 is TGTGCCTGGAGTGTACCCCGGACTAGCGGGAGCTCTGAGCAGTTCTTC.

The rearrangement links TRBV6-5 to TRBJ2-5; possible D gene TRBD2, 6 bases. CDR3 length equals 12 residues. V shed 8 bases and J shed 0 bases, with 7 bases lying between them. Germline V gene sequence: CDR1 MNHEY, CDR2 SVGAGI. CDR3 loop: CASGGYQETQYF. CDR3 nucleotides: TGTGCCAGCGGGGGGTACCAAGAGACCCAGTACTTC.

This chain connects TRBV5-4 to TRBJ2-2; D may match TRBD1 or TRBD2 (5 bases each). CDR3 length: 16 residues. Trimming left V 4 bases short and J 1 base short, with 14 bases between. In germline, CDR1 is SGHNT, CDR2 YYREEE (reference sequence). CDR3 amino acids: CASSGDHGQNTGELFF. The CDR3 nucleotides read TGTGCCAGCAGCGGGGACCACGGACAGAACACCGGGGAGCTGTTTTTT.

The chain employs TRBV6-1 and TRBJ2-1, with 10 nucleotides matching TRBD2. The ends lost 4 bases at V and 5 bases at J; junction bases unmatched: 5. CDR1 is MNHNS, CDR2 SASEGT, per germline. CDR3 length: 15 amino acids. The CDR3 nucleotides read TGTGCCAGCAGTGGCTGGACTAGCGGAAACAATGAGCAGTTCTTC. As protein: CASSGWTSGNNEQFF.

The rearrangement uses TRBV5-1 and TRBJ1-5; 8 nucleotides line up with TRBD1. This CDR3 has 15 amino acids. CDR1 SGHRS and CDR2 YFSETQ come from the germline V gene. The V segment lost 4 bases and the J segment 5 bases; nucleotides outside the gene matches: 8. CDR3 region: CASSTGQGTDQPQHF. The CDR3 DNA follows: TGCGCCAGCAGCACCGGACAGGGAACGGATCAGCCCCAGCATTTT.

The V gene is TRBV25-1, the J gene TRBJ1-2; D call uncertain. From germline, CDR1 is MGHDK and CDR2 SYGVNS. CDR3 length: 13 amino acids. V was clipped by 8 bases and J by 7 bases, with 17 bases between them. The CDR3 region is CASQDIRDSGYTF. The CDR3 DNA is TGTGCCAGCCAAGATATTAGGGATAGTGGCTACACCTTC.